This record looks at one T cell receptor beta chain sequence and its context. TCR beta sequencing was performed on blood CD8+ and CD4+ T cells. The source of the sample is a study of CD8 T cells in Susac syndrome. Study summary: At the time of blood draw, patients with Susac syndrome were therapy-naive, receiving corticosteroids, or receiving intravenous immunoglobulin alone.

The CDR3 is 14 amino acids. With 4 bases removed from V and 7 bases from J, the gap between germline ends came to 15 bases. The V gene's germline CDR1 is SGHRS and CDR2 YFSETQ. Reverse transcription used about 0.45 to 1 ug RNA and random hexamers. One entry per CDR3 protein results from TCRdb running MiXCR on the immunoSEQ multiplex PCR reads. The repertoire holds more than 150,000 distinct CDR3 sequences, around 95% seen once, with around 0.096% in the top ten. The clonotype originates from a human donor with Susac syndrome. Sequenced: CD4+ T cells from PBMCs. The chain joins TRBV5-1 to TRBJ1-5; D remains unclear. The CDR3 region is CASSESGSNQPQHF. The CDR3 DNA sequence: TGCGCCAGCAGCGAATCAGGCTCTAACCAGCCCCAGCATTTT. The full variable domain, in which reference TRBV5-1 and TRBJ1-5 provide the parts outside the CDR3, is KAGVTQTPRYLIKTRGQQVTLSCSPISGHRSVSWYQQTPGQGLQFLFEYFSETQRNKGNFPGRFSGRQFSNSRSEMNVSTLELGDSALYLCASSESGSNQPQHFGDGTRLSIL.